The 8 T cell receptor beta chains given below trace back to one sample, sequenced in a study of immune evolution from preneoplasia to lung adenocarcinoma. Profiling relied on immunoSEQ multiplex PCR, and the TCRdb table lists in-frame clones only, not all of them. The table shows a few thousand clones, with 60% to 80% occurring only once. Specimen: FFPE normal lung tissue adjacent to the tumor. These receptors were taken from a person aged 55 to 75 with lung adenocarcinoma.

This chain connects TRBV2 to TRBJ1-1; tentatively, D is TRBD1 (5 bases). CDR3 size: 15 residues. V was shortened by 7 bases and J by 4 bases, with 19 bases between the two germline ends. Germline V gene lookup returns CDR1 SNHLY and CDR2 FYNNEI. CDR3 sequence: CASKARRTQGTEAFF. CDR3 in DNA: TGTGCCAGCAAAGCGCGCAGAACCCAGGGCACTGAAGCTTTCTTT.

J is TRBJ1-4 and V is TRBV29-1; 8 nucleotides match TRBD1. V lost 4 bases to trimming and J lost 1 base; unmatched junction nucleotides: 2. The CDR3 is 14 amino acids. Germline V lookup: CDR1 SQVTM, CDR2 ANQGSEA. DNA for the CDR3: TGCAGCGTTGGAGACAGGGGAACTAATGAAAAACTGTTTTTT. This translates into CSVGDRGTNEKLFF.

The CDR3, as DNA: TGCGCCAGCAGCTTGAAGGGACAGGGGATCTATGGCTACACCTTC. Protein sequence: CASSLKGQGIYGYTF. This chain uses TRBV5-1 with TRBJ1-2; TRBD1 matches at 10 bases. V was clipped by 1 base and J by 4 bases; unmatched bases: 4. The CDR3 runs 15 residues. Germline V gene sequence: CDR1 SGHRS, CDR2 YFSETQ.

This clone was detected a few times. V is TRBV28 and J is TRBJ1-2, with no clear D. Looked up from germline, CDR1 is MDHEN and CDR2 is SYDVKM. The CDR3 has 11 residues. Deletions cut 5 bases from V and 1 base from J, with 2 bases between. The CDR3 DNA sequence: TGTGCCAGCAGTAATAACTATGGCTACACCTTC. This codes for CASSNNYGYTF.

The V call is TRBV7-2, the J call TRBJ2-7, with 8 bases lining up with TRBD2. The V gene end was trimmed by 4 bases and the J gene end by 0 bases; junction bases not matched to a gene: 5. Germline V CDR1 and CDR2: SGHTA, FQGNSA. This CDR3 contains 15 residues. The CDR3 DNA follows: TGTGCCAGCAGCTCCCAGCGGGGGAGCTCCTACGAGCAGTACTTC. Its translation: CASSSQRGSSYEQYF.

The CDR3 region is CASSQAGPEQYF. The CDR3 bases are TGTGCCAGCAGCCAAGCCGGGCCCGAGCAGTACTTC. V gene TRBV7-9 combines with J gene TRBJ2-7; D remains unclear. CDR3 length: 12 amino acids. The V end was cut by 5 bases, the J end by 6 bases, with 11 bases between. Germline CDR1 is SEHNR and CDR2 is FQNEAQ (reference sequence).

V is TRBV6-5 and J is TRBJ1-1, with TRBD1 as a possible D gene (6 bases). CDR3 length equals 15 residues. The germline CDR1 and CDR2 sequences are MNHEY and SVGAGI. V gave up 6 bases and J gave up 4 bases, with 18 bases separating them. The CDR3 DNA reads as TGTGCCAGCAGCCCCTTAATAGGGGGAGGCACTGAAGCTTTCTTT. This encodes CASSPLIGGGTEAFF.

V usage is TRBV14 and J usage is TRBJ2-7; TRBD1 matches at 8 bases. The ends lost 4 bases at V and 0 bases at J; junction bases unmatched: 8. From germline, CDR1 is SGHDN and CDR2 FVKESK. The CDR3 length is 16 residues. The DNA of the CDR3 is TGTGCCAGCAGCCGCAGACAGGGGCTCCTCTCCTACGAGCAGTACTTC. Its translation is CASSRRQGLLSYEQYF.